These 17 T cell receptor beta chains were sequenced from one sample in a study of control samples from healthy donors and cancer patients. Produced via immunoSEQ multiplex PCR; TCRdb's table is partial and in-frame only. The table has about 83,000 clones, roughly 91% seen once; the top ten hold roughly 15%. Material: blood. These receptors all stem from a man in his forties or fifties in good health.

The rearrangement links TRBV3-1 (or the pseudogene TRBV3-2) to TRBJ2-3; D not certain. The CDR3 extends over 14 amino acids. The germline gives CDR1 LGHDT, CDR2 YNNKEL (reference sequence). The V and J ends lost 0 bases and 6 bases respectively, with 10 bases between them. The CDR3 sequence: CASSQDRLRDTQYF. DNA for the CDR3: TGTGCCAGCAGCCAAGATCGATTGCGGGATACGCAGTATTTT.

The chain employs TRBV5-6 and TRBJ1-2; 7 bases fit TRBD1. CDR1 and CDR2 (germline): SGHDT, YYEEEE. J lost 6 bases, V lost 4 bases, and 3 bases had no gene match. The CDR3 covers 12 residues. The CDR3 reads CASSLTGHGYTF. The CDR3 DNA follows: TGTGCCAGCAGCCTGACAGGGCATGGCTACACCTTC.

The chain recombines TRBV2 with TRBJ1-5, with D hard to call. The length of the CDR3 is 13 residues. Germline CDR1 reads SNHLY; CDR2 reads FYNNEI. The V end lost 3 bases, the J end lost 7 bases, and 10 bases lay between the germline ends. The CDR3 DNA is TGTGCCAGCAGTGACCCCCAGGAACAGCCCCAGCATTTT. This sequence encodes CASSDPQEQPQHF.

This chain joins TRBV12-5 and TRBJ1-1, with D hard to call. CDR1 is LGHNT and CDR2 is FRNRAP in the germline V gene. The V and J ends lost 0 bases and 5 bases respectively, with 4 bases between them. The CDR3 extends over 12 amino acids. The CDR3 loop reads CASGLVGTEAFF. In DNA, the CDR3 is TGTGCTAGTGGTTTGGTAGGGACTGAAGCTTTCTTT.

This clone was recorded only once. This chain joins TRBV11-2 and TRBJ2-7; either TRBD1 or TRBD2 may supply D (6 bases each). Trimming removed 5 bases from V and 1 base from J, with 21 bases in between. Germline lookup yields CDR1 SGHAT and CDR2 FQNNGV. This CDR3 comprises 17 residues. The CDR3 nucleotides read TGTGCCAGCAGCACCTCCCTCGGGGGCGCGGGGTCCTACGAGCAGTACTTC. Translated, it gives CASSTSLGGAGSYEQYF.

The gene calls are TRBV12-5 and TRBJ1-4; D gene unclear. Trimming took off 1 base at V and 3 bases at J, with 6 bases between the two ends. This CDR3 comprises 14 residues. CDR1 is LGHNT, CDR2 FRNRAP, per germline. The CDR3 sequence: CASGLGDPNEKLFF. CDR3 in DNA: TGTGCTAGTGGTTTGGGGGATCCTAATGAAAAACTGTTTTTT.

V usage is TRBV18 and J usage is TRBJ2-3; D remains unclear. The CDR3 loop spans 14 amino acids. The V and J ends lost 1 base and 2 bases respectively, with 7 bases between them. Per germline, CDR1 KGHSH and CDR2 LQKENI. The CDR3 DNA is TGTGCCAGCTCACCACAGGGAAACACAGATACGCAGTATTTT. Translated: CASSPQGNTDTQYF.

The V gene is TRBV19, the J gene TRBJ1-3; D is unresolved. Germline CDR1 and CDR2: LNHDA and SQIVND (reference sequence). V was trimmed by 5 bases and J by 3 bases, leaving 8 bases between them. The CDR3 is 13 amino acids. The CDR3 DNA follows: TGTGCCAGTAGTCTCAGTAGTGGAAACACCATATATTTT. This sequence encodes CASSLSSGNTIYF. Variable domain in full (rest from reference TRBV19 and TRBJ1-3): DGGITQSPKYLFRKEGQNVTLSCEQNLNHDAMYWYRQDPGQGLRLIYYSQIVNDFQKGDIAEGYSVSREKKESFPLTVTSAQKNPTAFYLCASSLSSGNTIYFGEGSWLTVV.

This chain connects TRBV2 to TRBJ1-1, with D unclear. Per germline, CDR1 SNHLY and CDR2 FYNNEI. V was cut by 3 bases and J by 8 bases, with 7 bases left in between. This CDR3 contains 11 residues. CDR3 sequence: CASSEAVEAFF. In DNA, the CDR3 is TGTGCCAGCAGTGAGGCGGTAGAAGCTTTCTTT.

The V gene is TRBV7-6, the J gene TRBJ2-7; D uncertain. CDR3 length: 13 residues. Per the germline V gene, CDR1 is SGHVS and CDR2 is FNYEAQ. V was cut by 2 bases and J by 3 bases, with 8 bases left in between. DNA for the CDR3: TGTGCCAGCAGCTTATCTTACCTCTACGAGCAGTACTTC. It is translated as CASSLSYLYEQYF.

J is TRBJ1-2 and V is TRBV7-9, with 10 bases that match TRBD1. The CDR3 runs to 14 residues. V shed 6 bases and J 3 bases; nucleotides not matched to a gene: 4. Germline CDR1 SEHNR, CDR2 FQNEAQ (reference sequence). CDR3 region: CASRSGTGDYGYTF. CDR3 nucleotides: TGTGCCAGCAGGTCCGGGACAGGGGACTATGGCTACACCTTC.

V gene TRBV6-1 combines with J gene TRBJ1-2; no clear D gene. V gave up 0 bases and J gave up 8 bases, with 13 bases separating them. The CDR3 contains 14 residues. Germline V gene data show CDR1 as MNHNS and CDR2 as SASEGT. CDR3 residues: CASSEALIFRGYTF. The CDR3 DNA follows: TGTGCCAGCAGTGAAGCGCTCATTTTTAGAGGCTACACCTTC.

The rearrangement links TRBV27 to TRBJ2-6, with no clear D. The CDR3 totals 15 residues. Trimming took 6 bases from V and 0 from J, leaving 9 bases between them. CDR1 is MNHEY and CDR2 is SMNVEV in the germline V gene (reference sequence). CDR3 amino acids: CASSPLGSGANVLTF. The CDR3 bases are TGTGCCAGCAGCCCCCTTGGCTCTGGGGCCAACGTCCTGACTTTC.

The CDR3 sequence: CASSDPSTPPFFYEQYF. CDR3 in DNA: TGTGCCAGCAGTGACCCGAGCACACCGCCCTTTTTCTACGAGCAGTACTTC. The V call is TRBV6-4, the J call TRBJ2-7; D call uncertain. V shed 2 bases and J shed 3 bases, with 20 bases lying between them. In germline, CDR1 is MRHNA, CDR2 SNTAGT. There are 17 residues in the CDR3.

The rearrangement links TRBV7-9 to TRBJ2-2; 7 bases are shared with TRBD2. The length of the CDR3 is 14 residues. J gave up 6 bases and V 0 bases, and 1 base lay outside the gene matches. In germline, CDR1 is SEHNR, CDR2 FQNEAQ (reference sequence). The CDR3 reads CASSLAAGAGELFF. The CDR3 DNA reads as TGTGCCAGCAGCTTAGCGGCGGGAGCCGGGGAGCTGTTTTTT.

V is TRBV7-9 and J is TRBJ1-3, with D possibly TRBD1 on 6 matching bases. Germline V gene lookup returns CDR1 SEHNR and CDR2 FQNEAQ (reference sequence). Trimming removed 9 bases at V and 1 base at J, with 13 bases between. This CDR3 has 14 residues. The CDR3 sequence is CASRTGASGNTIYF. DNA of the CDR3: TGTGCCAGTAGGACGGGGGCATCTGGAAACACCATATATTTT.

For the CDR3, the DNA is TGTGCCACCAGTGAATCGCCGGGACAGGGACAGGCCGGGGCCAACGTCCTGACTTTC. Its protein product is CATSESPGQGQAGANVLTF. The V gene is TRBV24-1, the J gene TRBJ2-6, with 9 bases identical to TRBD1. Looked up from germline, CDR1 is KGHDR and CDR2 is SFDVKD. The CDR3 is made up of 19 amino acids. Trimming removed 4 bases from V and 4 bases from J; junction bases left unmatched: 13.